Listed below are T cell receptor beta chains from one sample, sequenced in a study of T cells expressing NK-cell markers. TCRdb reanalyzed the 5' RACE reads and collapses them to one entry per CDR3 protein, without DNA. Recorded for this sample: fewer than 400,000 distinct CDR3 sequences. The sequencing sample was made of blood T cells: a sorted CD56 or NKG2C T cell subset, CD4+ or CD8+ T cells, or bulk PBMC T cells (not recorded which). The origin of the receptors is a woman in her fifties or sixties in good health. The CDR3 runs from the conserved cysteine through the conserved F or W.

TRBV12-3/TRBV12-4	TRBJ1-1	CASSPGLRVGNTEAFF
TRBV4-1	TRBJ1-4	CASSQVRQGMGATNEKLFF
TRBV13	TRBJ2-5	CASSFSESETQYF
TRBV5-1	TRBJ2-1	CASSLGGTSNNEQFF
TRBV7-8	TRBJ2-1	CASSLAGTRTYNEQFF
TRBV11-2	TRBJ2-1	CASSLQALAGGSYNEQFF
TRBV5-1	TRBJ2-1	CASIKTDSYNEQFF
TRBV12-3/TRBV12-4	TRBJ2-3	CASSLEAGVLMAQYF
TRBV10-2	TRBJ2-5	CASSYGSETQYF
TRBV9	TRBJ1-1	CASSVGSLASRSTEAFF
TRBV7-3	TRBJ1-1	CASSTRPVLPLNPEAFF
TRBV10-3	TRBJ2-3	CAISDEGLADDTQYF
TRBV6-4	TRBJ2-1	CASRRLALGNNEQFF
TRBV30	TRBJ1-1	CAWTFLNTEAFF
TRBV30	TRBJ2-7	CAWSGEASGTYEQYF
TRBV27	TRBJ1-2	CASSARPQGVRYGYTF
TRBV27	TRBJ2-7	CASSSYNEQYF
TRBV11-3	TRBJ2-1	CASSASRSSYNEQFF
TRBV5-1	TRBJ2-2	CASSLAGANGELFF
TRBV10-3	TRBJ2-3	CALGPTDTQYF
TRBV20-1	TRBJ2-2	CSAAPGMNTGELFF
TRBV29-1	TRBJ2-5	CSVLGTGGGETQYF
TRBV3-1	TRBJ2-1	CASSQATEQFF
TRBV7-9	TRBJ2-2	CASSLGRGIGAGELFF
TRBV6-5	TRBJ1-1	CASSWEAGANTEAFF
TRBV15	TRBJ2-7	CATSRETQGSEQYF
TRBV5-1	TRBJ2-1	CASSLELAGGPFF
TRBV9	TRBJ1-1	CASSVGPYENSEAFF
TRBV5-1	TRBJ2-5	CASSGRTGPSETQYF